This T cell receptor (beta chain) stems from a study of T cells in Graves' hyperthyroidism and ophthalmopathy. Overall study results and limits: Ophthalmopathy prediction by the model preceded onset by a median roughly 6 months. In the blood, most expanded thyroid clonotypes above 0.001 appeared as well.

Amplification of TCR beta CDR3 regions was performed using RNA transcripts as template. During a first-round RT-PCR of the TCR CDR3, the HTBI primer set was used. In TCRdb, the multiplex PCR reads were re-called with MiXCR into one record per CDR3 protein. The sample lists some 460,000 distinct CDR3 sequences, 15% to 19% occurring once. This CDR3 is 11 amino acids long. V was clipped by 6 bases and J by 9 bases, with 12 bases between them. The germline gives CDR1 MNHNS, CDR2 SASEGT. Disease duration under 2 months; hyperthyroidism patients were aged 18 to 65. Comments on this clonotype: Its antigen is not known.

Sequencing was carried out using blood. V gene TRBV6-1 combines with J gene TRBJ2-7; D not resolved. This clonotype originated in a woman aged 18-29 years with Graves' hyperthyroidism. The CDR3 bases are TGTGCCAGCAGCCCGAAGGCTGTGCAGTACTTC. It specifies CASSPKAVQYF.